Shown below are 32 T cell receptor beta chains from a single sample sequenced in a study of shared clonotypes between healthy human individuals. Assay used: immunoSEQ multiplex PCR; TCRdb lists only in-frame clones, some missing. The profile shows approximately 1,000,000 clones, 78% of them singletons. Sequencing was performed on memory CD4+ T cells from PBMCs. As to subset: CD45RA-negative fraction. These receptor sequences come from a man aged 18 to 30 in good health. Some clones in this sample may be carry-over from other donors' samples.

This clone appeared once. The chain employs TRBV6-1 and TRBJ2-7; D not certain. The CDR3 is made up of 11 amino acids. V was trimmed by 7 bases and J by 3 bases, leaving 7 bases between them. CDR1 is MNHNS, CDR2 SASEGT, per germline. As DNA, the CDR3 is TGTGCCAGCACTGGGTACTACGAGCAGTACTTC. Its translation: CASTGYYEQYF.

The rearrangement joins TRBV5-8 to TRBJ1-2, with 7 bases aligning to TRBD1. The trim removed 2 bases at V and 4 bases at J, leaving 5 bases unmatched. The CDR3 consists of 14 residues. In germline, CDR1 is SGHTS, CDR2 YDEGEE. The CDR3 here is CASSFIQGVYGYTF. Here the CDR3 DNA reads TGTGCCAGCAGCTTCATCCAGGGGGTCTATGGCTACACCTTC.

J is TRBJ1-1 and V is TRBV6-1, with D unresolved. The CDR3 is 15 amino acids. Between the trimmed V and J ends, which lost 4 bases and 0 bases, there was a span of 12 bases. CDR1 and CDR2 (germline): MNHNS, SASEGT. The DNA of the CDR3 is TGTGCCAGCAGTGTGTCCTACGGGTTGAACACTGAAGCTTTCTTT. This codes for CASSVSYGLNTEAFF.

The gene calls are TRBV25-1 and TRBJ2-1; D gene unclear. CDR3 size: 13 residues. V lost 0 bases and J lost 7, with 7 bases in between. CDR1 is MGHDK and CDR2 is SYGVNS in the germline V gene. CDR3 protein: CASSEYVKNEQFF. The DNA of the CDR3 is TGTGCCAGCAGTGAATACGTGAAAAATGAGCAGTTCTTC.

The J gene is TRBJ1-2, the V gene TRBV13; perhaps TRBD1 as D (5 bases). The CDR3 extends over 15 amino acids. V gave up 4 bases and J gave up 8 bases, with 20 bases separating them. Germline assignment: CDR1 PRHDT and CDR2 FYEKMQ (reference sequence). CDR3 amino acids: CASSYVSGTATGYTF. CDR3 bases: TGTGCCAGCAGCTACGTCTCAGGGACGGCGACAGGCTACACCTTC.

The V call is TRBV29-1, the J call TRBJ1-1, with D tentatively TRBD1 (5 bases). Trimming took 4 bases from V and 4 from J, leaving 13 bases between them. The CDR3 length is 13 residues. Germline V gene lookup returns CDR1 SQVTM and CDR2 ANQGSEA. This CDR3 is CSVVRVGATEAFF. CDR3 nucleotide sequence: TGCAGCGTTGTCAGGGTGGGCGCCACTGAAGCTTTCTTT.

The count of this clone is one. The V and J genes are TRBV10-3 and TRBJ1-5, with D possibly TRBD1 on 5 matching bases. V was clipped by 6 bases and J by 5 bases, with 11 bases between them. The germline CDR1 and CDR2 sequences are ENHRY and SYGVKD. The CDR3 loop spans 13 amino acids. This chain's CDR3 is CAISPTGDQPQHF. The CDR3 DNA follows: TGTGCCATCAGCCCCACGGGGGATCAGCCCCAGCATTTT.

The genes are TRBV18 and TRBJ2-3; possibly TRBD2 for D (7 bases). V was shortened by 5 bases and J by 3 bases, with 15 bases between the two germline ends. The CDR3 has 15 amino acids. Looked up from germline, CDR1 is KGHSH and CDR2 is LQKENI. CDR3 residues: CASSATKGGTDTQYF. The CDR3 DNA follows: TGTGCCAGCTCAGCGACTAAGGGGGGGACAGATACGCAGTATTTT.

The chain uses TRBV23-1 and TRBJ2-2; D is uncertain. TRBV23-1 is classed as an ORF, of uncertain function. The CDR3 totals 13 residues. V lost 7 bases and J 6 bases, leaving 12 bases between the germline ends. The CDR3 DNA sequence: TGCGCCAGCACAGGTGGCCCCCCCGGGGAGCTGTTTTTT. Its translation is CASTGGPPGELFF.

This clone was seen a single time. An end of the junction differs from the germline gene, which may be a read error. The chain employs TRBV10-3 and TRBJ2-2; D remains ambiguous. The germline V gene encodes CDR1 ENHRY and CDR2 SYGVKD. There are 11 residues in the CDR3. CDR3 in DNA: TGTGCCATCGGTGACGCCGGGGAGCTGTTTTTT. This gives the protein CAIGDAGELFF.

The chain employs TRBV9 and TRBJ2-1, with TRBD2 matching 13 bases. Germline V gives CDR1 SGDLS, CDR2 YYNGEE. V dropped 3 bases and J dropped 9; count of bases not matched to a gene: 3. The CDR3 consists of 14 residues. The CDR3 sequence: CASSGWTSGGEQFF. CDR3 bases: TGTGCCAGCAGCGGTTGGACTAGCGGGGGTGAGCAGTTCTTC.

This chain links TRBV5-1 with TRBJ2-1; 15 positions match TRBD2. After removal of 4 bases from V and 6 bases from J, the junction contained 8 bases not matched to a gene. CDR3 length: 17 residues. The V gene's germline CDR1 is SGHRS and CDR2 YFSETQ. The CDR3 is CASSLGLAGGLGNEQFF. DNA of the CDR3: TGCGCCAGCAGCCTGGGACTAGCGGGAGGTCTGGGCAATGAGCAGTTCTTC.

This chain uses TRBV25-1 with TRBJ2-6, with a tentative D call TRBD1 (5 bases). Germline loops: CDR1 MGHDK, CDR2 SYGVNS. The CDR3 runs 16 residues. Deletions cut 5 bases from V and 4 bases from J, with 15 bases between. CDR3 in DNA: TGTGCCAGCAGTCCGAGACAGTCTCTAGGGGCCAACGTCCTGACTTTC. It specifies CASSPRQSLGANVLTF.

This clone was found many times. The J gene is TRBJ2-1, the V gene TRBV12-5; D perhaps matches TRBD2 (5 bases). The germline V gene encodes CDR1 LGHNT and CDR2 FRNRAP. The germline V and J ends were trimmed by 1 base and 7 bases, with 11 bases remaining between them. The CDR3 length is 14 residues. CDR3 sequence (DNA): TGTGCTAGTGGTTTGGGTAGTCCGGGAAATGAGCAGTTCTTC. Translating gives CASGLGSPGNEQFF.

The CDR3 spells CASSSGEGYGYTF. The CDR3 bases are TGTGCCAGCAGCTCGGGGGAGGGCTATGGCTACACCTTC. The V call is TRBV5-5, the J call TRBJ1-2; D is possibly TRBD1 (5 bases). The CDR3 sequence is 13 residues long. V gave up 3 bases and J gave up 4 bases, with 10 bases separating them. The germline CDR1 and CDR2 sequences are SGHKS and YYEKEE (reference sequence). The variable domain in full, completed from reference TRBV5-5 and TRBJ1-2, reads DAGVTQSPTHLIKTRGQQVTLRCSPISGHKSVSWYQQVLGQGPQFIFQYYEKEERGRGNFPDRFSARQFPNYSSELNVNALLLGDSALYLCASSSGEGYGYTFGSGTRLTVV.

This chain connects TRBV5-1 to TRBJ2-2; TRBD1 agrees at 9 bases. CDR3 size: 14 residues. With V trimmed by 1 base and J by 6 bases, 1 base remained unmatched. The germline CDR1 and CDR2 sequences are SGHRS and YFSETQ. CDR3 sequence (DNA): TGCGCCAGCAGCTTGACAGGGGGCCCCGGGGAGCTGTTTTTT. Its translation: CASSLTGGPGELFF.

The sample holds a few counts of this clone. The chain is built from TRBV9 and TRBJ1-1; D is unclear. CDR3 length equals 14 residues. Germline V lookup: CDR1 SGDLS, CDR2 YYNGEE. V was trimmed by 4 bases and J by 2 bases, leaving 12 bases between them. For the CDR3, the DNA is TGTGCCAGCAGCCTCTCGCCGAGCAACACTGAAGCTTTCTTT. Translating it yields CASSLSPSNTEAFF. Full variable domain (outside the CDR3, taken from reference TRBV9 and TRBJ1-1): DSGVTQTPKHLITATGQRVTLRCSPRSGDLSVYWYQQSLDQGLQFLIQYYNGEERAKGNILERFSAQQFPDLHSELNLSSLELGDSALYFCASSLSPSNTEAFFGQGTRLTVV.

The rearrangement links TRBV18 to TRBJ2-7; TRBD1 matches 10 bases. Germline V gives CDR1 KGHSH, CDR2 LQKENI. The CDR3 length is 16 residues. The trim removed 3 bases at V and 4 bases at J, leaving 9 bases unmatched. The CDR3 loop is CASSPGYGTGAYEQYF. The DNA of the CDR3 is TGTGCCAGCTCACCGGGATATGGGACAGGGGCTTACGAGCAGTACTTC.

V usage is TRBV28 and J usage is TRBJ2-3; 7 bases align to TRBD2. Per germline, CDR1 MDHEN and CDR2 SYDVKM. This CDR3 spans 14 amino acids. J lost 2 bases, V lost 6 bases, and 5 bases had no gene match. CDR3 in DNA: TGTGCCAGCAGGAGGCTAGCGGTCACAGATACGCAGTATTTT. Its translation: CASRRLAVTDTQYF.

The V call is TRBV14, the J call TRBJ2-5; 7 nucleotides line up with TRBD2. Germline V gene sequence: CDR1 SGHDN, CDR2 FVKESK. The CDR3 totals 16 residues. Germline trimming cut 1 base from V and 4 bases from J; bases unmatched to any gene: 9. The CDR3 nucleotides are TGTGCCAGCAGCCAAGGGGGCCTAGCGGTCTCAGAGACCCAGTACTTC. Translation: CASSQGGLAVSETQYF. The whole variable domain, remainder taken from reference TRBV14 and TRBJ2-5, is EAGVTQFPSHSVIEKGQTVTLRCDPISGHDNLYWYRRVMGKEIKFLLHFVKESKQDESGMPNNRFLAERTGGTYSTLKVQPAELEDSGVYFCASSQGGLAVSETQYFGPGTRLLVL.

DNA of the CDR3: TGCGCCAGCAGCTACTCTAGCGTCCTGGAAGAGACCCAGTACTTC. Its protein product is CASSYSSVLEETQYF. The chain recombines TRBV5-1 with TRBJ2-5; D is possibly TRBD2 (6 bases). The CDR3 loop spans 15 amino acids. V lost 3 bases and J 3 bases, leaving 15 bases between the germline ends. Per germline, CDR1 SGHRS and CDR2 YFSETQ.

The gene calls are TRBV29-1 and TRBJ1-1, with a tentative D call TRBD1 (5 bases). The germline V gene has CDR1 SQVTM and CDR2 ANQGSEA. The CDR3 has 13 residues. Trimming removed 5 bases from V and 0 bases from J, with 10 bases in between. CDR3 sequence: CSVTGALNTEAFF. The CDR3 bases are TGCAGCGTTACCGGGGCATTGAACACTGAAGCTTTCTTT.

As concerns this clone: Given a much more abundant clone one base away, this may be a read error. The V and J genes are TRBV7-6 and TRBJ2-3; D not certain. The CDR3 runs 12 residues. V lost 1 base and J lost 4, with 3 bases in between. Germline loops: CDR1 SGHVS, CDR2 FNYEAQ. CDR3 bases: TGTGCCAGCAGCTTAGATGCAGATACGCAGTATTTT. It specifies CASSLDADTQYF.

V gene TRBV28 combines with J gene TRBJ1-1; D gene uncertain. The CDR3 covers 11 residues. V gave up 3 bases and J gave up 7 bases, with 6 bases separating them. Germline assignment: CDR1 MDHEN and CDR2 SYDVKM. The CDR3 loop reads CASSFVREAFF. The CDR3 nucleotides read TGTGCCAGCAGTTTCGTGCGTGAAGCTTTCTTT.

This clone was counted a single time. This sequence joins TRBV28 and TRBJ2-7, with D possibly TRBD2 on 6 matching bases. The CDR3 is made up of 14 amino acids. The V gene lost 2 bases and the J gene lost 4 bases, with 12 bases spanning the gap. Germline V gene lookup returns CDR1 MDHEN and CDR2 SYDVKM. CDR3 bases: TGTGCCAGCAGTTTAGTTGGGGGAGGTTACGAGCAGTACTTC. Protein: CASSLVGGGYEQYF.

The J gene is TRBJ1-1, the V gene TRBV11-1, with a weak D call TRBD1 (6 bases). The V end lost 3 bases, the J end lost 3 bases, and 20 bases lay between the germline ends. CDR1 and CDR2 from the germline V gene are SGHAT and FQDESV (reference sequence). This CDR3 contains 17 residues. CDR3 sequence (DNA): TGTGCCAGCAGCTTGTATCCTCAGGGGAAGTGGGACACTGAAGCTTTCTTT. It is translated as CASSLYPQGKWDTEAFF.

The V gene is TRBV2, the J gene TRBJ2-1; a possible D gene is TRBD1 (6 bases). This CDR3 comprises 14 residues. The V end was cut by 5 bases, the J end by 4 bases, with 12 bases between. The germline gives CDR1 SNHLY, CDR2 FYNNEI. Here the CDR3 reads CASSRSDSYNEQFF. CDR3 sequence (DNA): TGTGCCAGCAGTCGGTCGGACAGTTACAATGAGCAGTTCTTC.

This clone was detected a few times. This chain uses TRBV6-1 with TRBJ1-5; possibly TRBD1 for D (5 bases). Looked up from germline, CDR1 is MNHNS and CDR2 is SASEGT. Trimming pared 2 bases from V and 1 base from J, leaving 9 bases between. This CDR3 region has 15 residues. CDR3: CASSEIGASNQPQHF. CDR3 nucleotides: TGTGCCAGCAGTGAAATCGGGGCCAGCAATCAGCCCCAGCATTTT.

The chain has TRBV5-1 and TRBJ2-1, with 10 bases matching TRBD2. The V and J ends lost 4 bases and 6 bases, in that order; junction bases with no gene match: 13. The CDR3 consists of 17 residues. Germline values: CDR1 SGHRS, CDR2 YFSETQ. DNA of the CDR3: TGCGCCAGCAGCCCTGATGGGTCTAGCGGGAGAGTCAATGAGCAGTTCTTC. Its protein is CASSPDGSSGRVNEQFF.

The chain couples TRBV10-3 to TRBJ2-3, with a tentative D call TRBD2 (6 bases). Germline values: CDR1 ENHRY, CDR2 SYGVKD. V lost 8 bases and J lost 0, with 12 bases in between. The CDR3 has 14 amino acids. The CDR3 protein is CAIRRGGSTDTQYF. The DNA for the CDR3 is TGTGCCATCCGGCGGGGCGGTAGCACAGATACGCAGTATTTT.

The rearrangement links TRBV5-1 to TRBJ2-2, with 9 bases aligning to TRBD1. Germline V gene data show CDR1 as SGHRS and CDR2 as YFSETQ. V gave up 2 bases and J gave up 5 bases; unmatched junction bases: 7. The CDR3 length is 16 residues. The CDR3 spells CASSLTGGAVTGELFF. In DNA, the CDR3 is TGCGCCAGCAGCTTAACAGGGGGCGCGGTGACCGGGGAGCTGTTTTTT. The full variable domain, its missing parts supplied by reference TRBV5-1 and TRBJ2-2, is KAGVTQTPRYLIKTRGQQVTLSCSPISGHRSVSWYQQTPGQGLQFLFEYFSETQRNKGNFPGRFSGRQFSNSRSEMNVSTLELGDSALYLCASSLTGGAVTGELFFGEGSRLTVL.

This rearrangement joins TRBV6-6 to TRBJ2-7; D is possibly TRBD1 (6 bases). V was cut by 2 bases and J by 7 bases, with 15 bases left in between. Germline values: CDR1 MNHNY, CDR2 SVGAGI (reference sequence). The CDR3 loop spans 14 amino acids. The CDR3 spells CASSYPEQGSEQYF. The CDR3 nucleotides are TGTGCCAGCAGTTACCCAGAACAGGGATCAGAGCAGTACTTC.